This T cell receptor beta chain was sequenced in a study of OX40 agonist ivuxolimab in advanced cancers. Whole-study context: Hepatocellular carcinoma, melanoma, renal cell or head and neck cancer was diagnosed in the dose-escalation patients. Having had anti-PD-1, anti-PD-L1 or anti-CTLA-4 therapy before was allowed, and under 50% had some. Study results and limitations: Expanded clones tended on average to be more numerous among CD8+ T cells than CD4+.

Profiling relied on immunoSEQ multiplex PCR, and the TCRdb table lists in-frame clones only, not all of them. The sample gives under 55,000 clones, 90% to 95% of which show up once; around 25% is in the top ten. CDR1 and CDR2 (germline): MNHEY, SVGAGI. The CDR3 consists of 15 residues. V lost 2 bases to trimming and J lost 4 bases; unmatched junction nucleotides: 5. Notes on this clone: Its antigen is unidentified.

The source material was CD4+ or CD8+ T cells sorted from blood, sampled in a trial of the OX40 agonist ivuxolimab. This chain connects TRBV6-5 to TRBJ2-5, with TRBD1 matching 9 bases. This TCR came from an adult with an advanced solid tumor such as melanoma, head and neck, liver or kidney cancer. CDR3 region: CASSYEGQGGETQYF. The CDR3 region has the DNA TGTGCCAGCAGTTACGAGGGACAGGGAGGAGAGACCCAGTACTTC.